The 13 T cell receptor beta chains reported below all come from one sample, sequenced in a study of T cell responses to AZD1222 COVID-19 vaccine. TCRdb's copy holds only in-frame clones and misses some; the assay was immunoSEQ multiplex PCR. The sample comprises 200,000 or so clones, around 93% of which are singletons, and 7% to 9.5% rests with the top ten. Sequenced here: peripheral blood, sampled on day 0 of AZD1222 vaccination. These receptors came from an adult in good health.

V gene TRBV14 combines with J gene TRBJ2-5; 7 nucleotides line up with TRBD1. Germline lookup yields CDR1 SGHDN and CDR2 FVKESK. CDR3 length equals 17 residues. J was trimmed by 0 bases and V by 4 bases; bases with no gene match: 11. CDR3 sequence: CASSPQLGQDNQETQYF. In DNA, the CDR3 is TGTGCCAGCAGCCCTCAATTAGGACAGGACAACCAAGAGACCCAGTACTTC.

CDR3 in DNA: TGTGCCAGCAGTCACGGGACAGGGTATTTCGACGAGCAGTACTTC. The encoded protein is CASSHGTGYFDEQYF. The rearrangement joins TRBV28 to TRBJ2-7; 9 bases align to TRBD1. Germline V gene data show CDR1 as MDHEN and CDR2 as SYDVKM. This CDR3 contains 15 residues. Trimming cost V 5 bases and J 5 bases; bases outside gene matches: 10.

The rearrangement links TRBV11-3 to TRBJ2-2; TRBD2 is a possible D gene (6 bases). The germline CDR1 and CDR2 sequences are SGHNT and YENEEA. CDR3 size: 16 residues. The germline V and J ends were trimmed by 4 bases and 8 bases, with 20 bases remaining between them. This CDR3 reads CASSYHSGAQGGELFF. The DNA of the CDR3 is TGTGCCAGCAGCTACCATAGCGGAGCCCAAGGGGGGGAGCTGTTTTTT.

This chain joins TRBV9 and TRBJ1-3; D gene ambiguous. There are 16 residues in the CDR3. The germline V and J ends were trimmed by 3 bases and 0 bases, with 13 bases remaining between them. CDR1 SGDLS and CDR2 YYNGEE come from the germline V gene. CDR3 residues: CASSARHASSGNTIYF. The CDR3 DNA reads as TGTGCCAGCAGCGCCCGCCACGCGTCCTCTGGAAACACCATATATTTT.

The rearrangement joins TRBV7-9 to TRBJ1-5; perhaps TRBD1 as D (6 bases). CDR1 is SEHNR and CDR2 is FQNEAQ in the germline V gene (reference sequence). The V end lost 3 bases, the J end lost 1 base, and 7 bases lay between the germline ends. The CDR3 is 14 residues long. The CDR3, as DNA: TGTGCCAGCAGCTTGGGACAAAGCAATCAGCCCCAGCATTTT. Its translation is CASSLGQSNQPQHF.

The chain carries TRBV3-1 (or the pseudogene TRBV3-2) and TRBJ1-1; D uncertain. Germline V gives CDR1 LGHDT, CDR2 YNNKEL (reference sequence). The length of the CDR3 is 13 residues. The V end lost 1 base, the J end lost 5 bases, and 8 bases lay between the germline ends. The CDR3 loop is CASSQAGSTEAFF. CDR3 DNA: TGTGCCAGCAGCCAAGCAGGTTCTACTGAAGCTTTCTTT.

The CDR3 DNA reads as TGTGCCAGCAGTTCGGGACCAGGGTTATTTGATGAAGCTTTCTTT. Protein product: CASSSGPGLFDEAFF. V gene TRBV6-4 combines with J gene TRBJ1-1; perhaps TRBD1 as D (5 bases). V gave up 5 bases and J gave up 7 bases, with 20 bases separating them. The CDR3 totals 15 residues. Germline V gene data show CDR1 as MRHNA and CDR2 as SNTAGT.

J is TRBJ1-1 and V is TRBV6-2 or TRBV6-3; D not certain. With 0 bases removed from V and 0 bases from J, the gap between germline ends came to 5 bases. There are 14 residues in the CDR3. Germline V gives CDR1 MNHEY, CDR2 SVGEGT. The CDR3 nucleotides read TGTGCCAGCAGTTACTCATCTGTGAACACTGAAGCTTTCTTT. Protein: CASSYSSVNTEAFF.

This clone showed up just a few times. V and J are TRBV9 and TRBJ1-4, with D possibly TRBD1 on 5 matching bases. The CDR3 runs to 15 residues. Per germline, CDR1 SGDLS and CDR2 YYNGEE. Trimming left V 4 bases short and J 6 bases short, with 16 bases between. The DNA of the CDR3 is TGTGCCAGCAGCCTTGCCGGGACGGGGGATGAAAAACTGTTTTTT. This gives the protein CASSLAGTGDEKLFF.

The chain uses TRBV9 and TRBJ2-1; TRBD2 aligns across 13 bases. Trimming removed 0 bases from V and 0 bases from J; junction bases left unmatched: 6. This CDR3 is 19 amino acids long. CDR1 and CDR2 from the germline V gene are SGDLS and YYNGEE. DNA for the CDR3: TGTGCCAGCAGCGTAGTGGAACTAGCGGGAGGGAGCTCCTACAATGAGCAGTTCTTC. It is translated as CASSVVELAGGSSYNEQFF.

The V and J genes are TRBV28 and TRBJ2-1; the match to TRBD2 covers 11 bases. This CDR3 has 14 residues. J was trimmed by 10 bases and V by 2 bases; bases with no gene match: 4. Germline CDR1 and CDR2: MDHEN and SYDVKM. The CDR3 nucleotides are TGTGCCAGCAGTTTAATAGCGGGAGGGGGGGAGCAGTTCTTC. Protein sequence: CASSLIAGGGEQFF. Full variable domain (missing parts from reference TRBV28 and TRBJ2-1): DVKVTQSSRYLVKRTGEKVFLECVQDMDHENMFWYRQDPGLGLRLIYFSYDVKMKEKGDIPEGYSVSREKKERFSLILESASTNQTSMYLCASSLIAGGGEQFFGPGTRLTVL.

The chain employs TRBV11-2 and TRBJ2-7; TRBD1 agrees at 7 bases. Per the germline V gene, CDR1 is SGHAT and CDR2 is FQNNGV. The CDR3 consists of 14 residues. Trimming removed 1 base from V and 2 bases from J; junction bases left unmatched: 2. Written as DNA, the CDR3 is TGTGCCAGCAGCTTAGTAGGGACAGCCTACGAGCAGTACTTC. It is translated as CASSLVGTAYEQYF. Supplemented by reference TRBV11-2 and TRBJ2-7, the full variable domain reads EAGVAQSPRYKIIEKRQSVAFWCNPISGHATLYWYQQILGQGPKLLIQFQNNGVVDDSQLPKDRFSAERLKGVDSTLKIQPAKLEDSAVYLCASSLVGTAYEQYFGPGTRLTVT.

This sequence joins TRBV6-1 and TRBJ2-5; possibly TRBD2 for D (5 bases). This CDR3 contains 13 residues. V dropped 2 bases and J dropped 7 bases, with 11 bases sitting between them. Germline V CDR1 and CDR2: MNHNS, SASEGT. The CDR3 is CASSEFLLGTQYF. Written as DNA, the CDR3 is TGTGCCAGCAGTGAATTTTTACTAGGGACCCAGTACTTC.